Below, 6 T cell receptor beta chains from the same sample are listed, as sequenced in a study of blood T cells in healthy people across ages. The second PCR ran about 6 to 12 cycles with a sample-barcoded 5' primer and J-beta primers. TCRdb analysed the 5' RACE reads with MiXCR anew, one entry per CDR3 protein. Of 1.6 million or so distinct CDR3 sequences in the sample, 34% are singletons; the top ten hold 10% to 12%. Sequenced input: blood. Source of these receptors: a woman in her 30s in good health.

The rearrangement links TRBV5-1 to TRBJ2-1; 7 positions agree with TRBD2. After removal of 0 bases from V and 0 bases from J, the junction contained 9 bases not matched to a gene. This CDR3 comprises 18 residues. Per germline, CDR1 SGHRS and CDR2 YFSETQ. The CDR3 reads CASSLDSSLAVSYNEQFF. The CDR3 nucleotides read TGCGCCAGCAGCTTGGACTCTTCCCTAGCGGTCTCCTACAATGAGCAGTTCTTC.

This chain joins TRBV12-3 or TRBV12-4 and TRBJ2-3; the D is unclear. The CDR3 length is 12 residues. V lost 7 bases and J 10 bases, leaving 15 bases between the germline ends. CDR3 protein: CASTASSWAQYF. The CDR3 coding sequence is TGTGCCAGCACCGCCTCATCCTGGGCGCAGTATTTT.

The V call is TRBV27, the J call TRBJ1-2, with 8 bases fitting TRBD1. Germline V gene lookup returns CDR1 MNHEY and CDR2 SMNVEV (reference sequence). The CDR3 covers 14 residues. The trim removed 5 bases at V and 3 bases at J, leaving 5 bases unmatched. This CDR3 reads CASSTPQGDYGYTF. Written as DNA, the CDR3 is TGTGCCAGCAGTACGCCACAGGGGGACTATGGCTACACCTTC.

This clonotype was seen at least ten times. This chain joins TRBV11-2 and TRBJ1-4; D remains ambiguous. The CDR3 totals 12 residues. The germline gives CDR1 SGHAT, CDR2 FQNNGV. Between the trimmed V and J ends, which lost 1 base and 6 bases, there was a span of 3 bases. The DNA of the CDR3 is TGTGCCAGCAGCTTAGTCGATGAAAAACTGTTTTTT. It encodes CASSLVDEKLFF.

The genes are TRBV29-1 and TRBJ2-5; tentative D call: TRBD1 (6 bases). CDR1 and CDR2 from the germline V gene are SQVTM and ANQGSEA. Trimming shortened V by 6 bases and J by 1 base, and 15 bases separated the two germline ends. The CDR3 loop spans 14 amino acids. The CDR3 DNA follows: TGCAGCGTCGACCGGGACATCGGCCAAGAGACCCAGTACTTC. Translation gives CSVDRDIGQETQYF.

The chain recombines TRBV7-2 with TRBJ2-3; possible D gene TRBD1, 7 bases. V gave up 5 bases and J gave up 1 base, with 16 bases separating them. CDR1 SGHTA and CDR2 FQGNSA come from the germline V gene. This CDR3 is built from 16 residues. The CDR3 region is CASSQTGRWGTDTQYF. CDR3 bases: TGTGCCAGCAGCCAGACAGGGAGGTGGGGCACAGATACGCAGTATTTT. The full variable domain, rest sourced from reference TRBV7-2 and TRBJ2-3, is GAGVSQSPSNKVTEKGKDVELRCDPISGHTALYWYRQSLGQGLEFLIYFQGNSAPDKSGLPSDRFSAERTGGSVSTLTIQRTQQEDSAVYLCASSQTGRWGTDTQYFGPGTRLTVL.